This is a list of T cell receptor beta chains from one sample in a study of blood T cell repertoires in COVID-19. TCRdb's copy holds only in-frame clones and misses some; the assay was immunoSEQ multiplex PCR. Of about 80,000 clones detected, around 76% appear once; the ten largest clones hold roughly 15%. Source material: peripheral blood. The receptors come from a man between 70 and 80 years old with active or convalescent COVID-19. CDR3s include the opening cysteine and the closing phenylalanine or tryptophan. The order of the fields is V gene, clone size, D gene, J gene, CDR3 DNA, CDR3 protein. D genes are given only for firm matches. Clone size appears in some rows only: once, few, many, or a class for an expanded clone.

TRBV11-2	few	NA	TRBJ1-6	TGTGCCAGCAGCTTTACAGGGAGCTCCTATAATTCACCCCTCCACTTT	CASSFTGSSYNSPLHF
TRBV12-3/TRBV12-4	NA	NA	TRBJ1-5	TGTGCCCTCCGAGACGAATGGAGTCAGCCCCAGCATTTT	CALRDEWSQPQHF
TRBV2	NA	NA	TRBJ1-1	TGTGCCAGCAGTGAGAGGGAAGAGACTGAAGCTTTCTTT	CASSEREETEAFF
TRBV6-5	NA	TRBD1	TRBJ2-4	TGTGCCAGCAGTTGGGACAGGGATGGCAAAAACATTCAGTACTTC	CASSWDRDGKNIQYF
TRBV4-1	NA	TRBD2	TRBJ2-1	TGCGCCAGCAGCCAAGGATACACTAGCGGGGGGCACAATGAGCAGTTCTTC	CASSQGYTSGGHNEQFF
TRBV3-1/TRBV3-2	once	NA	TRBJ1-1	TGTGCCAGCAGCCGGGTGGGAGGCACTGAAGCTTTCTTT	CASSRVGGTEAFF
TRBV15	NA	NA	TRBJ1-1	TGTGCCACCAGCAGAGAGGGCCCGACCATGAACACTGAAGCTTTCTTT	CATSREGPTMNTEAFF
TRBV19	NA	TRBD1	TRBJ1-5	TGTGCCAGTAGTAGGGACAGGGATAGCAATCAGCCCCAGCATTTT	CASSRDRDSNQPQHF
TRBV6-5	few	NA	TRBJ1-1	TGTGCCAGTACCCTAACAGCGAACACTGAAGCTTTCTTT	CASTLTANTEAFF
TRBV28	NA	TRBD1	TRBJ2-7	TGTGCCAGCAGTACTACAGGGGGCGGGAACGAGCAGTACTTC	CASSTTGGGNEQYF
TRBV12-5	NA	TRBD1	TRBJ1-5	TGTGCTAGTGCCACGGGACAGGGGGATCAGCCCCAGCATTTT	CASATGQGDQPQHF
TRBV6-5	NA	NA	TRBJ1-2	TGTGCCAGTCGTTCAGCGGGGGTGTATGGCTACACCTTC	CASRSAGVYGYTF
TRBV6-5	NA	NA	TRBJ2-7	TGTGCCAGCAGTCTCCCGGGACACCCCTACGAGCAGTACTTC	CASSLPGHPYEQYF
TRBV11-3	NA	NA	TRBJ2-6	TGTGCCAGCAGCCCTCCAGATTTTACTGGGGCCAACGTCCTGACTTTC	CASSPPDFTGANVLTF
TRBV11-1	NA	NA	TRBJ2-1	TGTGCCAGCAGGGAGTACAATGAGCAGTTCTTC	CASREYNEQFF
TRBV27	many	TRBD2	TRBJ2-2	TGTGCCACTCGCGGGAGGAACACCGGGGAGCTGTTTTTT	CATRGRNTGELFF
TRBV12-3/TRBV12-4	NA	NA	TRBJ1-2	TGTGCCAGCAGTTTGGCCCGCCAGTATGGCTACACCTTC	CASSLARQYGYTF
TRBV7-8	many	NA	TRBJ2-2	TGTGCCAGCAGCCGGGGGAGCGGGGAGCTGTTTTTT	CASSRGSGELFF
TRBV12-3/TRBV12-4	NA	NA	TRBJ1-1	TGTGCCAGCACCCCAAGGGGCACTGAAGCTTTCTTT	CASTPRGTEAFF
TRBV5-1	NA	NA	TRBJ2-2	TGCGCCAGCAGCTCAGGACTCTGGAACACCGGGGAGCTGTTTTTT	CASSSGLWNTGELFF
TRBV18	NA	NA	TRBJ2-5	TGTGCCAGCTCACCCCAAGGACAGCTTGGGGAGACCCAGTACTTC	CASSPQGQLGETQYF
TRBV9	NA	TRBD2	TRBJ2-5	TGTGCCAGCAGCCCTTTAGCGGGGGACCCGAAGGAGACCCAGTACTTC	CASSPLAGDPKETQYF
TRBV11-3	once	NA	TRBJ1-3	TGTGCCAGCAGCCAGTACCAGTTCTCTGGAAACACCATATATTTT	CASSQYQFSGNTIYF
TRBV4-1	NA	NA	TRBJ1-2	TGCGCCAGCAGCCAAGATTTCCGGCTTCCAGGTGGCTACACCTTC	CASSQDFRLPGGYTF
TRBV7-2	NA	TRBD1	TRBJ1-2	TGTGCCAGCAGCTACGGGACAGGGATCTATGGCTACACCTTC	CASSYGTGIYGYTF
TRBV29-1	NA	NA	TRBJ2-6	TGCAGCGTTGAAGATAGGAGTTCTGGGGCCAACGTCCTGACTTTC	CSVEDRSSGANVLTF
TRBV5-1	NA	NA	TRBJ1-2	TGCGCCAGCAGCTTGACAGGGAATGGCTACACCTTC	CASSLTGNGYTF
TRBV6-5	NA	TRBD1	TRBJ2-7	TGTGCCACACAGGGGGAAGCCTACGAGCAGTACTTC	CATQGEAYEQYF
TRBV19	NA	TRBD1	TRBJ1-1	TGTGCCAGTAGTATAGGAGGGACAGGGAACACTGAAGCTTTCTTT	CASSIGGTGNTEAFF
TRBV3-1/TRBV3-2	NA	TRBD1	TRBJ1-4	TGTGCCAGCAGCCAAGAATTTTGGGACAGGCCTGAAAAACTGTTTTTT	CASSQEFWDRPEKLFF
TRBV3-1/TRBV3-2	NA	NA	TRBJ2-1	TGTGCCAGCAGCCTTGGGGGGTTAACCTACAATGAGCAGTTCTTC	CASSLGGLTYNEQFF
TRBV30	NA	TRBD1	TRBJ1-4	TGTGCCTGGAGTGTACAGGGGTTTAATGAAAAACTGTTTTTT	CAWSVQGFNEKLFF
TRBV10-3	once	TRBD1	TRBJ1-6	TGTGCCATCAGGAAGGGACAGGGATATTCACCCCTCCACTTT	CAIRKGQGYSPLHF
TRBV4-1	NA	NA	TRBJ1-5	TGCGCCAGCAGCCAAGAAGGCAGGGGAGCGGATCAGCCCCAGCATTTT	CASSQEGRGADQPQHF
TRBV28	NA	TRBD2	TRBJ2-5	TGTGCCAGCAGTTTATCGGTCGGCCTAGCGGAAGAGACCCAGTACTTC	CASSLSVGLAEETQYF
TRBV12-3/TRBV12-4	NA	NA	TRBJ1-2	TGTGCCAGCAGTTTGGGAGTTCATTATGGCTACACCTTC	CASSLGVHYGYTF
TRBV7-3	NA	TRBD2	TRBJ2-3	TGTGCCAGCAGCTTAGGCGGGGGGAGTAGCACAGATACGCAGTATTTT	CASSLGGGSSTDTQYF
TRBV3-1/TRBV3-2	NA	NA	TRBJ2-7	TGTGCCAGCGCATCTAGATCAGACGAGCAGTACTTC	CASASRSDEQYF
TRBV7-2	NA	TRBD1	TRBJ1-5	TGTGCCAGCAGCTTGGACAGGGTTAGCAATCAGCCCCAGCATTTT	CASSLDRVSNQPQHF
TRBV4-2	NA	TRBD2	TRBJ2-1	TGTGCCAGCAGCCCGGCCCAAGGCCTCGGGGGGTACTACAATGAGCAGTTCTTC	CASSPAQGLGGYYNEQFF
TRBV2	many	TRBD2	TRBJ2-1	TGTGCCAGCAGGCCACTAGCGGGGGGCAACAATGAGCAGTTCTTC	CASRPLAGGNNEQFF
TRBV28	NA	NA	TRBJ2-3	TGTGCCAGCTGGGAACCGGGGGGCACAGATACGCAGTATTTT	CASWEPGGTDTQYF
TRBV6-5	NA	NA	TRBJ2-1	TGTGCCAGCAGCACTTACAATGAGCAGTTCTTC	CASSTYNEQFF
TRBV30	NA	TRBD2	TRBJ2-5	TGTGCCTGGACCGTCGGGGGGGCGGGCGAGACCCAGTACTTC	CAWTVGGAGETQYF
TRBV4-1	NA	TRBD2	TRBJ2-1	TGCGCCAGCAGCTCCTCGGGGCGGGGGGGATACAATGAGCAGTTCTTC	CASSSSGRGGYNEQFF
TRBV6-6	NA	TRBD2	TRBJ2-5	TGTGCCAGCCATAGCGGGGGGGCCTGGGAGACCCAGTACTTC	CASHSGGAWETQYF
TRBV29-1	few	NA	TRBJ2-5	TGCAGCGTTGAAGGGGACTACCAAGAGACCCAGTACTTC	CSVEGDYQETQYF
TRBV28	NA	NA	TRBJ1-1	TGTGCCAGCAGTCCCCCCGGGGAAGCCAACACTGAAGCTTTCTTT	CASSPPGEANTEAFF